The clone carrying this T cell receptor beta chain turned up a few times. Unique molecular identifiers were used in preparing the TCRbeta library. TCRdb redid the calling of the PCR reads with MiXCR, one entry per CDR3 protein. The sample carries over 400,000 distinct CDR3 sequences, around an eighth recorded once. The entry originates in a study of T-cell reconstitution after alpha-beta-depleted transplantation in children. The TCR was taken from a human donor who donated a stem cell graft to a child with combined immunodeficiency. The sequenced sample was PBMCs from the stem cell graft donor, obtained from the stem cell graft.

This CDR3 is CAIRSGGDTDTQYF. The DNA of the CDR3 is TGTGCCATCAGGTCAGGGGGCGATACAGATACGCAGTATTTT. The genes are TRBV10-3 and TRBJ2-3, with 8 bases aligning to TRBD1. V gave up 6 bases and J gave up 3 bases; unmatched junction bases: 5. Per the germline V gene, CDR1 is ENHRY and CDR2 is SYGVKD. The length of the CDR3 is 14 residues.